The 14 T cell receptor beta chains below were found in one sample sequenced in a study of human T cells and chemical hapten exposure. Indicated time point: patch test 3, about 24 weeks after DPC sensitization. As to treatment: therapeutic diphenylcyclopropenone sensitization with weekly scalp DPC. Each CDR3 protein is one row after TCRdb ran MiXCR on the RACE reads. The sample lists about 160,000 distinct CDR3 sequences, 25% to 35% seen once, with 2.1% in the top ten. Sequences were derived from whole blood, sampled in connection with sensitization to the hapten diphenylcyclopropenone (DPC). The receptors here all came from a young woman with alopecia areata. Some clones in this sample may be carry-over from other donors' samples.

The chain joins TRBV29-1 to TRBJ1-1; D remains unclear. In germline, CDR1 is SQVTM, CDR2 ANQGSEA. This CDR3 is 13 amino acids long. V shed 7 bases and J shed 1 base, with 13 bases lying between them. This CDR3 is CSGAFWGNTEAFF. Here the CDR3 DNA reads TGCAGCGGAGCCTTTTGGGGGAACACTGAAGCTTTCTTT.

This clonotype has a count of ten or more. The chain joins TRBV7-9 to TRBJ2-1; 12 bases align to TRBD1. J gave up 8 bases and V 6 bases, and 8 bases lay outside the gene matches. The CDR3 contains 15 residues. The germline V gene encodes CDR1 SEHNR and CDR2 FQNEAQ (reference sequence). The CDR3 sequence is CASRAAGQGADEQFF. The DNA for the CDR3 is TGTGCCAGCAGGGCCGCGGGACAGGGGGCCGATGAGCAGTTCTTC.

This clonotype was seen more than once but under ten times. The V call is TRBV3-1, the J call TRBJ2-1; no reliable D call. V lost 5 bases, J lost 7 bases, and 9 bases lay in between. Germline assignment: CDR1 LGHDT and CDR2 YNNKEL (reference sequence). CDR3 length: 12 residues. The CDR3, as DNA: TGTGCCAGCAGCACCCCTGGGAATGAGCAGTTCTTC. Translation gives CASSTPGNEQFF.

This chain joins TRBV10-3 and TRBJ2-3; D unclear. The CDR3 spans 12 residues. V dropped 3 bases and J dropped 6 bases, with 7 bases sitting between them. The germline V gene encodes CDR1 ENHRY and CDR2 SYGVKD. The DNA for the CDR3 is TGTGCCATCAGTGAACCCGCGGATACGCAGTATTTT. Its protein is CAISEPADTQYF.

J is TRBJ2-3 and V is TRBV11-2; perhaps TRBD2 as D (6 bases). The length of the CDR3 is 14 residues. CDR1 is SGHAT and CDR2 is FQNNGV in the germline V gene. Trimming pared 5 bases from V and 2 bases from J, leaving 11 bases between. CDR3 protein: CASSLRDFTDTQYF. CDR3 DNA: TGTGCCAGCAGCCTACGGGACTTCACAGATACGCAGTATTTT.

This clonotype was counted between two and nine times. The V call is TRBV29-1, the J call TRBJ2-7; 7 nucleotides agree with TRBD1. CDR1 SQVTM and CDR2 ANQGSEA come from the germline V gene. J lost 2 bases, V lost 6 bases, and 4 bases had no gene match. The length of the CDR3 is 12 residues. The CDR3 sequence is CSVPTGPYEQYF. The CDR3 DNA sequence: TGCAGCGTACCGACAGGGCCCTACGAGCAGTACTTC.

The V call is TRBV11-2, the J call TRBJ2-3; 10 positions agree with TRBD2. This CDR3 contains 15 residues. Per the germline V gene, CDR1 is SGHAT and CDR2 is FQNNGV. Unmatched junction bases numbered 5, after V lost 5 bases and J lost 3 bases. The CDR3 loop reads CASSPGTSETDTQYF. In nucleotides, the CDR3 is TGTGCCAGCAGCCCCGGGACTAGCGAAACAGATACGCAGTATTTT.

This clonotype was observed a handful of times. The chain combines TRBV20-1 with TRBJ1-2; tentatively, D is TRBD1 (6 bases). V dropped 0 bases and J dropped 4 bases, with 18 bases sitting between them. This CDR3 is 16 amino acids long. Per the germline V gene, CDR1 is DFQATT and CDR2 is SNEGSKA (reference sequence). CDR3 nucleotide sequence: TGCAGTGCTAGAGATGCACGGGGGCAGGGCTTCTATGGCTACACCTTC. This encodes CSARDARGQGFYGYTF.

This chain uses TRBV9 with TRBJ1-1; 7 bases are a match to TRBD1. This CDR3 has 16 amino acids. V gave up 3 bases and J gave up 5 bases; unmatched junction bases: 13. The germline V gene has CDR1 SGDLS and CDR2 YYNGEE. The CDR3 DNA sequence: TGTGCCAGCAGCGGAGGGGAAGGGGGCTCGGGTACTGAAGCTTTCTTT. Translated: CASSGGEGGSGTEAFF. Full variable domain (outside the CDR3, taken from reference TRBV9 and TRBJ1-1): DSGVTQTPKHLITATGQRVTLRCSPRSGDLSVYWYQQSLDQGLQFLIQYYNGEERAKGNILERFSAQQFPDLHSELNLSSLELGDSALYFCASSGGEGGSGTEAFFGQGTRLTVV.

Only one count was recorded for this clonotype. This chain uses TRBV4-3 with TRBJ1-1; 8 positions agree with TRBD1. The germline V gene has CDR1 LGHNA and CDR2 YSLEER. The length of the CDR3 is 16 residues. J gave up 1 base and V 3 bases, and 7 bases lay outside the gene matches. CDR3 region: CASSHGTGPPNTEAFF. CDR3 nucleotides: TGCGCCAGCAGCCACGGGACAGGTCCACCGAACACTGAAGCTTTCTTT.

This chain connects TRBV29-1 to TRBJ2-3; D is possibly TRBD1 (5 bases). The CDR3 contains 10 residues. The V and J ends lost 7 bases and 7 bases respectively, with 9 bases between them. Germline values: CDR1 SQVTM, CDR2 ANQGSEA. The CDR3 coding sequence is TGCAGCGGTTGGGGCTATACGCAGTATTTT. It specifies CSGWGYTQYF.

The chain has TRBV4-3 and TRBJ2-1; the D gene is possibly TRBD1 (6 bases). CDR3 size: 16 residues. V was pared by 1 base and J by 3 bases, with 13 bases between. Germline V gene lookup returns CDR1 LGHNA and CDR2 YSLEER. CDR3 residues: CASSQVRAGDYNEQFF. The DNA of the CDR3 is TGCGCCAGCAGCCAAGTGAGGGCAGGGGACTACAATGAGCAGTTCTTC.

This clonotype was observed a few times. The chain is built from TRBV5-1 and TRBJ2-5; D remains ambiguous. Germline CDR1 reads SGHRS; CDR2 reads YFSETQ. The CDR3 spans 14 residues. The V and J ends lost 3 bases and 6 bases respectively, with 15 bases between them. CDR3 loop: CASSSATAVKTQYF. CDR3 bases: TGCGCCAGCAGCTCGGCCACCGCGGTTAAGACCCAGTACTTC.

The chain recombines TRBV6-6 with TRBJ2-3; 7 bases fit TRBD1. V dropped 2 bases and J dropped 4; count of bases not matched to a gene: 3. Germline V gene data show CDR1 as MNHNY and CDR2 as SVGAGI (reference sequence). CDR3 length: 14 amino acids. The CDR3 protein is CASSYDRAADTQYF. CDR3 DNA: TGTGCCAGCAGTTACGACAGGGCAGCAGATACGCAGTATTTT.